This T cell receptor beta chain was captured by sequencing in a study of tumor-infiltrating lymphocytes in localized non-small cell lung cancer. Study summary: Each patient gave resected tumor and non-adjacent uninvolved lung tissue. General study points: IM1 and IM2 tumors showed no difference in T-cell fraction. Compared with uninvolved lung, tumors showed higher T cell infiltration by TCRbeta sequencing.

This clone was observed a few times. Its specificity is unknown. Profiled with immunoSEQ multiplex PCR; TCRdb holds only in-frame clones, not every one. Of about 12,000 clones listed, roughly 85% are singletons. Deletions cut 6 bases from V and 7 bases from J, with 22 bases between. CDR3 length: 15 amino acids. Germline loops: CDR1 MDHEN, CDR2 SYDVKM. The chain links TRBV28 to TRBJ2-7; D is unclear. The sample was uninvolved lung tissue not adjacent to the tumor. This receptor was identified in a human donor with non-small cell lung cancer. The CDR3 nucleotides read TGTGCCAGCAGCCCGAATGCGAGGTGGGTAGGGGAGCAGTACTTC. It translates to CASSPNARWVGEQYF.